The rows below give T cell receptor beta chains drawn from one sample of a study of blood T cells in healthy people across ages. TCRdb processed the 5' RACE reads anew with MiXCR; each CDR3 protein has one entry. This sample carries roughly 2 million distinct CDR3 sequences, around half of them seen once, and the ten largest clones take approximately 2%. The sequenced sample consisted of blood. The receptors come from a woman between 40 and 50 years old in good health. Each CDR3 is given with its conserved first and last residue. A D gene is named only where the DNA matches it firmly. Rows may omit the clone size; those that give it use once, few, many or a size class.

J gene	clone size	V gene	D gene	CDR3 DNA	CDR3 protein
TRBJ1-1	.	TRBV5-1	.	TGCGCCAGCAGCTTGGCGGTGTGGGGGAATGAAGCTTTCTTT	CASSLAVWGNEAFF
TRBJ2-7	.	TRBV24-1	TRBD1	TGTGCCACCAGTGCCGCGGGACAGGGGCGCGACGAGCAGTACTTC	CATSAAGQGRDEQYF
TRBJ1-2	.	TRBV20-1	.	TGCAGTGCTAGAGATTCGGGCGCGGGACGCTATGGCTACACCTTC	CSARDSGAGRYGYTF
TRBJ2-7	few	TRBV6-2/TRBV6-3	.	TGTGCCAGCATCCCGGGACGTAAAACCTACGAGCAGTACTTC	CASIPGRKTYEQYF
TRBJ1-2	.	TRBV10-3	.	TGTGCCATCAACGAACCCAGGGTGGACTATGGCTACACCTTC	CAINEPRVDYGYTF
TRBJ2-5	.	TRBV7-2	TRBD2	TGTGCCAGCACCCTAAGGGCGGGGGGCCCCGCAGAGACCCAGTACTTC	CASTLRAGGPAETQYF
TRBJ2-5	.	TRBV24-1	.	TGTGCCACCAGTGATTTCTACAGGGAGGCGGAGACCCAGTACTTC	CATSDFYREAETQYF
TRBJ2-5	.	TRBV15	TRBD1	TGTGCCACCAGCAGACCCGAAACAGGGGACGGGGAGACCCAGTACTTC	CATSRPETGDGETQYF
TRBJ2-7	.	TRBV5-4	TRBD1	TGTGCCAGCAGCTCCCGGGACAGCTCGTTACACGAGCAGTACTTC	CASSSRDSSLHEQYF
TRBJ2-1	.	TRBV5-1	TRBD1	TGCGCCAGCAGCTTGGCGGGACAGGGGGCGATGAATGAGCAGTTCTTC	CASSLAGQGAMNEQFF
TRBJ2-3	.	TRBV5-1	.	TGCGCCAGCAGCGCCCATCAGGGGTACCCCGTTACGCAGTATTTT	CASSAHQGYPVTQYF